These 27 T cell receptor beta chains were sequenced from one sample in a study of blood T cell repertoires in COVID-19. Sequenced by immunoSEQ multiplex PCR; TCRdb stores in-frame clones only, minus some. The sample shows fewer than 350,000 clones, 70% to 90% of them seen only once. The sample comprised peripheral blood. These receptor sequences come from a human donor in a cohort sampled during active COVID-19.

The rearrangement joins TRBV29-1 to TRBJ1-1; D unresolved. The CDR3 is 14 amino acids. Per the germline V gene, CDR1 is SQVTM and CDR2 is ANQGSEA. The V end lost 4 bases, the J end lost 1 base, and 13 bases lay between the germline ends. In nucleotides, the CDR3 is TGCAGCGTTGTACGGGAACAGAAGAACACTGAAGCTTTCTTT. This sequence encodes CSVVREQKNTEAFF.

V usage is TRBV27 and J usage is TRBJ1-4; D perhaps matches TRBD1 (5 bases). V was pared by 9 bases and J by 0 bases, with 20 bases between. The length of the CDR3 is 17 residues. Germline V gene data show CDR1 as MNHEY and CDR2 as SMNVEV (reference sequence). In DNA form, the CDR3 reads TGTGCCAGTCGCGGAGGGGCAGACGCAGCAACTAATGAAAAACTGTTTTTT. It encodes CASRGGADAATNEKLFF.

This chain uses TRBV30 with TRBJ2-2; 7 bases align to TRBD1. The germline V gene has CDR1 GTSNPN and CDR2 SVGIG (reference sequence). V lost 0 bases and J lost 3; bases outside the gene matches: 7. The CDR3 loop spans 16 amino acids. The chain's CDR3 is CAWSVWGRGYTGELFF. The CDR3 DNA reads TGTGCCTGGAGTGTATGGGGCAGGGGGTACACCGGGGAGCTGTTTTTT.

CDR3 DNA: TGTGCCAGCAGCTTATGGTTCTGGGGACACGAAAAACTGTTTTTT. Translation: CASSLWFWGHEKLFF. The V call is TRBV7-4, the J call TRBJ1-4; a weak D match, TRBD1 (6 bases). Trimming took 2 bases from V and 8 from J, leaving 15 bases between them. The CDR3 is made up of 15 amino acids. CDR1 SGHVT and CDR2 SQSDAQ come from the germline V gene.

The V call is TRBV5-6, the J call TRBJ1-3; no firm D call. The V gene's germline CDR1 is SGHDT and CDR2 YYEEEE. Between the trimmed V and J ends, which lost 0 bases and 4 bases, there was a span of 5 bases. The CDR3 runs 13 residues. CDR3 protein: CASSLGQGNTIYF. In DNA, the CDR3 is TGTGCCAGCAGCTTGGGGCAGGGAAACACCATATATTTT.

This clone was seen a few times. V gene TRBV6-5 combines with J gene TRBJ1-2, with D unclear. Trimming removed 2 bases from V and 6 bases from J, with 16 bases in between. Germline V gives CDR1 MNHEY, CDR2 SVGAGI. This CDR3 contains 15 residues. CDR3 protein: CASSYVAGNSHGYTF. The CDR3 DNA is TGTGCCAGCAGTTACGTGGCGGGGAATAGTCATGGCTACACCTTC.

The chain combines TRBV18 with TRBJ2-7; no clear D gene. The CDR3 length is 13 residues. V was clipped by 2 bases and J by 4 bases, with 9 bases between them. The germline V gene encodes CDR1 KGHSH and CDR2 LQKENI. The CDR3 protein is CASSPGLRYEQYF. DNA of the CDR3: TGTGCCAGCTCACCAGGATTGAGGTACGAGCAGTACTTC.

CDR3 region: CASSESPVGTQYF. The CDR3 nucleotides are TGCGCCAGCAGTGAGTCCCCCGTCGGGACGCAGTATTTT. The J gene is TRBJ2-3, the V gene TRBV10-1; D remains ambiguous. This CDR3 has 13 amino acids. Trimming stripped 0 bases from V and 9 bases from J, with 10 bases between. Germline lookup yields CDR1 WNHNN and CDR2 SYGVQD (reference sequence).

The CDR3 reads CASNSGTPGFYGYTF. The CDR3 nucleotides read TGCGCCAGCAACTCGGGAACCCCGGGGTTTTATGGCTACACCTTC. J is TRBJ1-2 and V is TRBV5-1; no clear D. V was pared by 6 bases and J by 5 bases, with 20 bases between. Germline assignment: CDR1 SGHRS and CDR2 YFSETQ. This CDR3 is 15 amino acids long. The entire variable domain, with the rest obtained from reference TRBV5-1 and TRBJ1-2, is as follows: KAGVTQTPRYLIKTRGQQVTLSCSPISGHRSVSWYQQTPGQGLQFLFEYFSETQRNKGNFPGRFSGRQFSNSRSEMNVSTLELGDSALYLCASNSGTPGFYGYTFGSGTRLTVV.

The chain couples TRBV20-1 to TRBJ2-3, with 8 bases aligning to TRBD1. The V gene end was trimmed by 3 bases and the J gene end by 0 bases; junction bases not matched to a gene: 8. Germline-derived CDR1 and CDR2 are DFQATT and SNEGSKA (reference sequence). The CDR3 is made up of 16 amino acids. CDR3 protein: CSASGGTGPSTDTQYF. The CDR3 DNA reads as TGCAGTGCTAGTGGGGGGACAGGACCTAGCACAGATACGCAGTATTTT.

The rearrangement uses TRBV19 and TRBJ1-4; D might be TRBD1 (6 bases). The V end lost 3 bases, the J end lost 7 bases, and 12 bases lay between the germline ends. The CDR3 is 14 residues long. Germline loops: CDR1 LNHDA, CDR2 SQIVND (reference sequence). CDR3 DNA sequence: TGTGCCAGTAGTATTCTTGGGGGCGGTGAAAAACTGTTTTTT. This gives the protein CASSILGGGEKLFF.

This sequence joins TRBV3-1 (or the pseudogene TRBV3-2) and TRBJ1-1; 7 bases line up with TRBD1. The CDR3 loop spans 11 amino acids. The V gene's germline CDR1 is LGHDT and CDR2 YNNKEL (reference sequence). The V segment lost 5 bases and the J segment 7 bases; nucleotides outside the gene matches: 1. CDR3 DNA: TGTGCCAGCAGCACAGGGGTTGAAGCTTTCTTT. Encoded protein: CASSTGVEAFF.

V is TRBV6-5 and J is TRBJ1-6, with TRBD1 identical over 8 bases. The CDR3 has 16 residues. CDR1 and CDR2 from the germline V gene are MNHEY and SVGAGI. With 0 bases clipped from V and 3 bases from J, the junction kept 1 base outside the gene matches. CDR3 loop: CASSYSGTGYNSPLHF. The DNA for the CDR3 is TGTGCCAGCAGTTACTCGGGGACAGGCTATAATTCACCCCTCCACTTT.

The V gene is TRBV18, the J gene TRBJ1-2; D possibly corresponds to TRBD1 (6 bases). The germline CDR1 and CDR2 sequences are KGHSH and LQKENI. This CDR3 region has 14 residues. Trimming took off 2 bases at V and 0 bases at J, with 7 bases between the two ends. In DNA, the CDR3 is TGTGCCAGCTCACCAACAGGGACTAACTATGGCTACACCTTC. It yields the protein CASSPTGTNYGYTF. Complete variable domain (other parts from reference TRBV18 and TRBJ1-2): NAGVMQNPRHLVRRRGQEARLRCSPMKGHSHVYWYRQLPEEGLKFMVYLQKENIIDESGMPKERFSAEFPKEGPSILRIQQVVRGDSAAYFCASSPTGTNYGYTFGSGTRLTVV.

The chain employs TRBV12-5 and TRBJ2-1; TRBD2 aligns across 8 bases. Germline V gene data show CDR1 as LGHNT and CDR2 as FRNRAP. This CDR3 has 18 amino acids. V trimming: 3 bases; J trimming: 4 bases; junction bases outside the gene matches: 14. CDR3 DNA: TGTGCTAGTGGTTTAGGTAGCGGGGCATCAGACCAATACAATGAGCAGTTCTTC. Protein product: CASGLGSGASDQYNEQFF.

The V call is TRBV2, the J call TRBJ2-1; 8 bases line up with TRBD2. CDR1 SNHLY and CDR2 FYNNEI come from the germline V gene. CDR3 length equals 14 residues. The V and J ends lost 5 bases and 1 base, in that order; junction bases with no gene match: 1. CDR3 sequence: CASSLAGSYNEQFF. As DNA, the CDR3 is TGTGCCAGCAGTTTAGCGGGGTCCTACAATGAGCAGTTCTTC.

The genes are TRBV5-1 and TRBJ2-3; 7 bases agree with TRBD1. CDR1 SGHRS and CDR2 YFSETQ come from the germline V gene. J lost 6 bases, V lost 6 bases, and 10 bases had no gene match. This CDR3 is built from 14 residues. The CDR3 loop is CASNRGQGEDTQYF. The DNA of the CDR3 is TGCGCCAGCAATAGGGGGCAGGGAGAGGATACGCAGTATTTT.

V gene TRBV24-1 combines with J gene TRBJ2-4; tentative D call: TRBD1 (5 bases). V lost 0 bases to trimming and J lost 7 bases, with 12 bases between them. The CDR3 length is 15 residues. Per germline, CDR1 KGHDR and CDR2 SFDVKD. The CDR3 loop reads CATSDLAGWVNIQYF. The CDR3 bases are TGTGCCACCAGTGATTTGGCAGGGTGGGTGAACATTCAGTACTTC.

The rearrangement joins TRBV18 to TRBJ2-4, with 8 bases identical to TRBD1. V gave up 2 bases and J gave up 5 bases; unmatched junction bases: 2. This CDR3 is built from 14 residues. CDR1 is KGHSH and CDR2 is LQKENI in the germline V gene. The CDR3 DNA sequence: TGTGCCAGCTCACCAGTGACAGGGGAAAACATTCAGTACTTC. Protein product: CASSPVTGENIQYF.

The chain joins TRBV6-1 to TRBJ2-3; D gene unclear. This CDR3 region has 13 residues. Germline lookup yields CDR1 MNHNS and CDR2 SASEGT. Trimming removed 3 bases from V and 6 bases from J, with 10 bases in between. The CDR3 DNA reads as TGTGCCAGCAGTGATGAGGATTGGGATACGCAGTATTTT. Encoded protein: CASSDEDWDTQYF.

The chain has TRBV24-1 and TRBJ1-2; 11 positions agree with TRBD1. Trimming took 2 bases from V and 6 from J; bases not matched to a gene: 7. Germline V lookup: CDR1 KGHDR, CDR2 SFDVKD. The CDR3 extends over 16 amino acids. The CDR3 here is CATSDSGTGGSNGYTF. The CDR3 bases are TGTGCCACCAGTGATTCAGGGACAGGGGGATCAAATGGCTACACCTTC.

The rearrangement joins TRBV9 to TRBJ1-1; D ambiguous. Trimming took off 0 bases at V and 4 bases at J, with 10 bases between the two ends. Per germline, CDR1 SGDLS and CDR2 YYNGEE. The CDR3 has 14 amino acids. Here the CDR3 reads CASSVGSSGTEAFF. The DNA of the CDR3 is TGTGCCAGCAGCGTAGGGTCATCCGGCACTGAAGCTTTCTTT. The full variable domain, its missing parts supplied by reference TRBV9 and TRBJ1-1, is DSGVTQTPKHLITATGQRVTLRCSPRSGDLSVYWYQQSLDQGLQFLIQYYNGEERAKGNILERFSAQQFPDLHSELNLSSLELGDSALYFCASSVGSSGTEAFFGQGTRLTVV.

V gene TRBV5-1 combines with J gene TRBJ2-5, with D unclear. Trimming cost V 5 bases and J 1 base, with 6 bases left between them. The CDR3 length is 12 residues. Germline V gene data show CDR1 as SGHRS and CDR2 as YFSETQ. The CDR3 spells CASSLLQETQYF. The CDR3 coding sequence is TGCGCCAGCAGTCTTCTCCAAGAGACCCAGTACTTC.

This chain links TRBV6-5 with TRBJ2-7; 10 bases align to TRBD2. V lost 2 bases and J lost 3; bases outside the gene matches: 4. The CDR3 totals 15 residues. Germline V lookup: CDR1 MNHEY, CDR2 SVGAGI. CDR3 amino acids: CASSYIRLAGYEQYF. CDR3 bases: TGTGCCAGCAGTTACATCCGACTAGCGGGCTACGAGCAGTACTTC.

The CDR3 region has the DNA TGTGCCAGCAGCCCTCAAACAGGGGCTGGCACTGAAGCTTTCTTT. As protein: CASSPQTGAGTEAFF. The chain employs TRBV4-2 and TRBJ1-1; TRBD1 matches 7 bases. The CDR3 length is 15 residues. V was pared by 4 bases and J by 4 bases, with 9 bases of the junction left unmatched. The V gene's germline CDR1 is LGHNA and CDR2 YNFKEQ.

This clone was observed once. V and J are TRBV6-5 and TRBJ2-1, with 8 bases aligning to TRBD2. In germline, CDR1 is MNHEY, CDR2 SVGAGI. V trimming: 8 bases; J trimming: 9 bases; junction bases outside the gene matches: 12. The CDR3 consists of 14 residues. For the CDR3, the DNA is TGTGCCAGCGGGCAGCTAGCGGGTATCCGTGAGCAGTTCTTC. Translated, it gives CASGQLAGIREQFF.

As to this clone: This likely came from a read error, as a far larger clone is one base away. This sequence joins TRBV5-5 and TRBJ2-7, with TRBD1 matching 7 bases. The CDR3 covers 12 residues. CDR1 is SGHKS and CDR2 is YYEKEE in the germline V gene (reference sequence). V lost 4 bases, J lost 4 bases, and 2 bases stayed unmatched. CDR3 bases: TGTGCCAGCAGCCTGACAGGGTACGAGCAGTACTTC. Protein: CASSLTGYEQYF.